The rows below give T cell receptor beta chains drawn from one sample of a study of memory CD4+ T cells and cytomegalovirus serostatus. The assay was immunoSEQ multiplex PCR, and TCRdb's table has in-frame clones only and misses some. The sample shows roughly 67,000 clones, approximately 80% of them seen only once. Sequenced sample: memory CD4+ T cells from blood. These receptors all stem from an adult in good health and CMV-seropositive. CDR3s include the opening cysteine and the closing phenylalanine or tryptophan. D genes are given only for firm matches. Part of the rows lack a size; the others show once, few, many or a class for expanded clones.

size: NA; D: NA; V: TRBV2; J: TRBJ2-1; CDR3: CASSVFDEQFF; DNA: TGTGCCAGCAGTGTTTTCGATGAGCAGTTCTTC
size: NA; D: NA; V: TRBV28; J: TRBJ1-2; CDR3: CASRNPMTALGHGYTF; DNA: TGTGCCAGCAGAAACCCTATGACCGCCTTAGGTCATGGCTACACCTTC
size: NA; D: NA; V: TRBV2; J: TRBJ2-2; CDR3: CASSVLGRNTGELFF; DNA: TGTGCCAGCAGTGTCCTAGGACGGAACACCGGGGAGCTGTTTTTT
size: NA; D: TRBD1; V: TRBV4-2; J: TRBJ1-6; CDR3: CASSQRTGDNSPLHF; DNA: TGTGCCAGCAGCCAAAGGACAGGGGATAATTCACCCCTCCACTTT
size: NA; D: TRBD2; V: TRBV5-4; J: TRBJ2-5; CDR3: CASSTLTSGVWETQYF; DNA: TGTGCCAGCAGCACCCTGACTAGCGGGGTATGGGAGACCCAGTACTTC
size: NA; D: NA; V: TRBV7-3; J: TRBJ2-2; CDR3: CASSRSGPGELFF; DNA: TGTGCCAGCAGCAGATCAGGTCCCGGGGAGCTGTTTTTT
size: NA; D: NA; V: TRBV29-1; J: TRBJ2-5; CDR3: CSVGMQQETQYF; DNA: TGCAGCGTTGGCATGCAGCAAGAGACCCAGTACTTC
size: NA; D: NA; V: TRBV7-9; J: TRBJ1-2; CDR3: CASSSALGHYGYTF; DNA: TGTGCCAGCAGCTCCGCGTTGGGCCACTATGGCTACACCTTC
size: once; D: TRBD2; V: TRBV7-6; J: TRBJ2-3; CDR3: CASSLSRRGGTDTQYF; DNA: TGTGCCAGCAGCTTGTCCCGGCGGGGGGGCACAGATACGCAGTATTTT
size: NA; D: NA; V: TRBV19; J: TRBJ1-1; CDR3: CASSTRRNTEAFF; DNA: TGTGCCAGTAGTACAAGACGGAACACTGAAGCTTTCTTT
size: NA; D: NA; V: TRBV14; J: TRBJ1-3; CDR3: CASSISRGNTIYF; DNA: TGTGCCAGCAGCATAAGTAGGGGAAACACCATATATTTT
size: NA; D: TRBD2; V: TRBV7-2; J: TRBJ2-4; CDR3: CASSLTSRGENIQYF; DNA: TGTGCCAGCAGCTTAACAAGCCGGGGGGAAAACATTCAGTACTTC
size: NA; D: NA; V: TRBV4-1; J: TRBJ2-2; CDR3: CASSQGDSTGNTGELFF; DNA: TGCGCCAGCAGCCAAGGAGACTCAACAGGGAACACCGGGGAGCTGTTTTTT
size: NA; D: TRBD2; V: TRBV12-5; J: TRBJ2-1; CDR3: CASGLGHGREEAYNEQFF; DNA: TGTGCTAGTGGTTTGGGCCACGGTCGGGAGGAAGCCTACAATGAGCAGTTCTTC
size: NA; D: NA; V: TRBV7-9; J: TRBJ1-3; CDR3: CASSAPGQARQGNTIYF; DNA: TGTGCCAGCAGCGCCCCTGGGCAGGCGAGACAAGGAAACACCATATATTTT
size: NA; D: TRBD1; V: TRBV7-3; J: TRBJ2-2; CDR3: CASSSDRDTGELFF; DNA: TGTGCCAGCAGCTCCGACAGGGACACCGGGGAGCTGTTTTTT
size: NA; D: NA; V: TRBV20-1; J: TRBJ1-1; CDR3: CSASRGTEAFF; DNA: TGCAGTGCCTCACGGGGCACTGAAGCTTTCTTT
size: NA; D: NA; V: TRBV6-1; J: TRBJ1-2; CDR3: CASSPGSANYGYTF; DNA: TGTGCCAGCAGTCCAGGGAGTGCTAACTATGGCTACACCTTC
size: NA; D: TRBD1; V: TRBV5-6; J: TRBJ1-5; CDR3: CASSSGGDGQPQHF; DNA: TGTGCCAGCAGCTCAGGGGGCGACGGTCAGCCCCAGCATTTT
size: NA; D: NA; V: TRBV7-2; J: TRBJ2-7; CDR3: CASSTQETLYEQYF; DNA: TGTGCCAGCAGTACGCAGGAAACCCTCTACGAGCAGTACTTC
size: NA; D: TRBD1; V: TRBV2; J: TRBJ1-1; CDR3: CASSPTGVYTEAFF; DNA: TGTGCCAGCAGCCCAACAGGGGTCTACACTGAAGCTTTCTTT
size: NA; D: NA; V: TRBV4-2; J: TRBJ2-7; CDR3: CASSRSRVAYTYEQYF; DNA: TGTGCCAGCAGCAGATCCCGAGTGGCCTACACCTACGAGCAGTACTTC
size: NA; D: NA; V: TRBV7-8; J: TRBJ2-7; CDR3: CASSLGGAFIGAYYEQYF; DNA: TGTGCCAGCAGCTTAGGGGGCGCGTTCATCGGAGCTTACTACGAGCAGTACTTC
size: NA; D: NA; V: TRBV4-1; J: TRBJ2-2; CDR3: CASSQDTGELFF; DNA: TGCGCCAGCAGCCAGGACACCGGGGAGCTGTTTTTT
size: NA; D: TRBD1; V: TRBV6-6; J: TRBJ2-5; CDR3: CASSPTGARETQYF; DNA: TGTGCCAGCAGCCCAACAGGGGCACGGGAGACCCAGTACTTC
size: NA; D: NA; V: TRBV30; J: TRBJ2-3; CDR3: CAWTAGETQYF; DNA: TGTGCCTGGACAGCAGGGGAGACGCAGTATTTT
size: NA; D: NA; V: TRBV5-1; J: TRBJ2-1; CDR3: CASSPDGSYNEQFF; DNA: TGCGCCAGCAGCCCTGACGGTTCCTACAATGAGCAGTTCTTC
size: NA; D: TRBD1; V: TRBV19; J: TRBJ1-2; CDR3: CASSIGQGRNGYTF; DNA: TGTGCCAGTAGTATCGGACAGGGGAGAAATGGCTACACCTTC
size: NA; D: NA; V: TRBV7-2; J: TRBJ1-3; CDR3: CASTLYQGNSGNTIYF; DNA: TGTGCCAGCACCCTTTATCAGGGGAACTCTGGAAACACCATATATTTT
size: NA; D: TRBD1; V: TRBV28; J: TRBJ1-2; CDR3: CATNAGGNYGYTF; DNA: TGTGCCACCAACGCAGGGGGCAACTATGGCTACACCTTC
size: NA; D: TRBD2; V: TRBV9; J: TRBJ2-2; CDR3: CASSVDLADAGELFF; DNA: TGTGCCAGCAGCGTAGACCTAGCGGACGCCGGGGAGCTGTTTTTT
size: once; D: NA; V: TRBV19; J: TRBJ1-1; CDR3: CASSYGRNTEAFF; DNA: TGTGCCAGTTCCTATGGGCGGAACACTGAAGCTTTCTTT
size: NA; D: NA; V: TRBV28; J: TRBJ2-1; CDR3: CASKETESYNEQFF; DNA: TGTGCCAGCAAGGAGACAGAGAGCTACAATGAGCAGTTCTTC
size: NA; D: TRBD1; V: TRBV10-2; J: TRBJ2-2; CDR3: CASRSGQGANTGELFF; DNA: TGCGCCAGCCGATCAGGACAGGGGGCGAACACCGGGGAGCTGTTTTTT
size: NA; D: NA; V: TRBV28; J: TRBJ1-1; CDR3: CASSFPRDTEAFF; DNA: TGTGCCAGCAGTTTCCCCAGGGACACTGAAGCTTTCTTT
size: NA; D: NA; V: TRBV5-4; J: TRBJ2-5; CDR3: CASSPPRGETQYF; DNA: TGTGCCAGCAGCCCCCCAAGGGGAGAGACCCAGTACTTC
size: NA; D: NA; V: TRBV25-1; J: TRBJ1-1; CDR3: CASSAPTGGEAFF; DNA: TGTGCCAGCAGTGCCCCTACGGGGGGTGAAGCTTTCTTT
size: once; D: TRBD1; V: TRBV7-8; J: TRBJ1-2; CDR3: CASSPQLAGGKDYGYTF; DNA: TGTGCCAGCAGCCCTCAGTTGGCAGGGGGTAAGGACTATGGCTACACCTTC
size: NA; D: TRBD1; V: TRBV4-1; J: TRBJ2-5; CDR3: CASSPQGQGWAETQYF; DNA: TGCGCCAGCAGCCCCCAGGGACAGGGGTGGGCGGAGACCCAGTACTTC
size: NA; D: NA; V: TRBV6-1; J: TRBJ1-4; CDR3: CASSEAKGLGKLFF; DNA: TGTGCCAGCAGTGAAGCAAAAGGGTTGGGAAAACTGTTTTTT
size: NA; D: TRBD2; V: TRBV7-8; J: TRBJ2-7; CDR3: CASSALGAGAPREQYF; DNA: TGTGCCAGCAGCGCCCTTGGAGCGGGAGCCCCGAGGGAGCAGTACTTC
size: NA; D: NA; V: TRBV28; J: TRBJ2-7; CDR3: CASSTPEEGRLEQYF; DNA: TGTGCCAGCAGTACCCCTGAGGAGGGGAGGCTCGAGCAGTACTTC
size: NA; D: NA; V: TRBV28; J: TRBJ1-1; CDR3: CASSFALIVNTEAFF; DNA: TGTGCCAGCAGTTTTGCCCTTATAGTGAACACTGAAGCTTTCTTT
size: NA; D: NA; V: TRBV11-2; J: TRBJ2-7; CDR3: CASSLGDGAGTPTEQYF; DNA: TGTGCCAGCAGCTTAGGGGATGGTGCAGGAACCCCAACCGAGCAGTACTTC
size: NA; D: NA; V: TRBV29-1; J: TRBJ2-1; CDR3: CSVARLAYNEQFF; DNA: TGCAGCGTTGCCAGGTTAGCCTACAATGAGCAGTTCTTC
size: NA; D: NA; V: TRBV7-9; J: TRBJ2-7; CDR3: CASSLKPDEQYF; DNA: TGTGCCAGCAGCTTAAAGCCGGACGAGCAGTACTTC
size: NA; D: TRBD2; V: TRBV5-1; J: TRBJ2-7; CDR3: CASSSRAGGSSYEQYF; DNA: TGCGCCAGCAGCTCGCGGGCGGGCGGGAGCTCCTACGAGCAGTACTTC
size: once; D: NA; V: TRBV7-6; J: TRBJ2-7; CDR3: CASSSRLSGEPYF; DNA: TGTGCCAGCAGCTCCAGGTTATCCGGGGAGCCGTACTTC
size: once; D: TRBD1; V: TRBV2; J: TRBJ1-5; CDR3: CASRGRQGGQPQHF; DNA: TGTGCCAGCAGGGGTAGACAGGGTGGTCAGCCCCAGCATTTT
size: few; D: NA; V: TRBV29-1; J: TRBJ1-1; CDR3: CSVVRGGNTEAFF; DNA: TGCAGCGTTGTTAGGGGGGGGAACACTGAAGCTTTCTTT
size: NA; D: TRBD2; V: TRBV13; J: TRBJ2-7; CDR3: CASSASRSGRAGRYEQYF; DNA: TGTGCCAGCAGCGCGAGTAGGAGCGGGAGGGCCGGTCGTTACGAGCAGTACTTC